The 12 T cell receptor beta chains below come from one sample, sequenced in a study of cytomegalovirus exposure and HLA in healthy donors. PCR primers comprised 60 Vbeta and 13 Jbeta primers. Produced via immunoSEQ multiplex PCR; TCRdb's table is partial and in-frame only. The sample yields about 200,000 clones, over 65% seen once. Sequencing used PBMCs. The receptors derive from a man aged 18-30 years in good health and CMV-seronegative.

V gene TRBV15 combines with J gene TRBJ2-1; 7 nucleotides align to TRBD1. Trimming cost V 1 base and J 4 bases; bases outside gene matches: 10. Germline V gene lookup returns CDR1 LNHNV and CDR2 YYDKDF (reference sequence). The CDR3 covers 17 residues. CDR3 nucleotide sequence: TGTGCCACCAGCAGAGTAACCTTGGGACAGCTATACAATGAGCAGTTCTTC. Translated, it gives CATSRVTLGQLYNEQFF. The whole variable domain, filled in from reference TRBV15 and TRBJ2-1, reads DAMVIQNPRYQVTQFGKPVTLSCSQTLNHNVMYWYQQKSSQAPKLLFHYYDKDFNNEADTPDNFQSRRPNTSFCFLDIRSPGLGDTAMYLCATSRVTLGQLYNEQFFGPGTRLTVL.

The gene calls are TRBV28 and TRBJ1-2; 7 bases agree with TRBD1. The CDR3 length is 13 residues. Germline V lookup: CDR1 MDHEN, CDR2 SYDVKM. With V trimmed by 8 bases and J by 4 bases, 7 bases remained unmatched. CDR3 sequence reads: CASGRQGFYGYTF. The CDR3 coding sequence is TGTGCCAGCGGCCGACAGGGCTTCTATGGCTACACCTTC.

A few counts support this clone. The V gene is TRBV5-4, the J gene TRBJ2-5; tentatively, D is TRBD2 (6 bases). CDR1 SGHNT and CDR2 YYREEE come from the germline V gene (reference sequence). V was pared by 6 bases and J by 2 bases, with 20 bases between. This CDR3 spans 16 amino acids. The CDR3 spells CASKEAGAGRQETQYF. For the CDR3, the DNA is TGTGCCAGCAAGGAAGCGGGCGCCGGGCGACAAGAGACCCAGTACTTC.

This clone appeared a single time. Its ends do not fully match the called genes, so a read error is possible. V is TRBV27 and J is TRBJ2-5; a weak D match, TRBD1 (5 bases). CDR1 MNHEY and CDR2 SMNVEV come from the germline V gene (reference sequence). The CDR3 loop spans 15 amino acids. DNA for the CDR3: TGTGCCAGCAGTTCCCTTGGGGTGGGGCGAGAGGCCCAGTACTTC. Translating gives CASSSLGVGREAQYF.

The chain combines TRBV11-3 with TRBJ2-7; a weak D match, TRBD2 (6 bases). Looked up from germline, CDR1 is SGHNT and CDR2 is YENEEA. V lost 2 bases, J lost 1 base, and 12 bases lay in between. The CDR3 consists of 15 residues. The CDR3 DNA reads as TGTGCCAGCAGCTTATACACTAGCCCGTCCTACGAGCAGTACTTC. Encoded protein: CASSLYTSPSYEQYF.

The chain uses TRBV9 and TRBJ2-2, with a weak D call TRBD1 (5 bases). CDR3 length: 15 residues. V was shortened by 2 bases and J by 0 bases, with 8 bases between the two germline ends. Germline V gives CDR1 SGDLS, CDR2 YYNGEE. The CDR3 here is CASSVQGTNTGELFF. CDR3 bases: TGTGCCAGCAGCGTTCAGGGTACGAACACCGGGGAGCTGTTTTTT.

This chain joins TRBV7-2 and TRBJ2-1; D perhaps matches TRBD2 (5 bases). Germline V CDR1 and CDR2: SGHTA, FQGNSA. This CDR3 is 14 amino acids long. Trimming removed 7 bases from V and 0 bases from J, with 10 bases in between. This chain's CDR3 is CASNPGISYNEQFF. The CDR3 DNA sequence: TGTGCCAGCAACCCGGGGATCTCCTACAATGAGCAGTTCTTC.

This clone was seen more than once but under ten times. The gene calls are TRBV28 and TRBJ2-7, with TRBD1 matching over 8 bases. The V gene end was trimmed by 7 bases and the J gene end by 3 bases; junction bases not matched to a gene: 8. The CDR3 extends over 14 amino acids. Germline lookup yields CDR1 MDHEN and CDR2 SYDVKM. For the CDR3, the DNA is TGTGCCAGCACATGGGCAGGGGGCCACTACGAGCAGTACTTC. Its translation is CASTWAGGHYEQYF. The complete variable domain, with remaining parts taken from reference TRBV28 and TRBJ2-7, reads DVKVTQSSRYLVKRTGEKVFLECVQDMDHENMFWYRQDPGLGLRLIYFSYDVKMKEKGDIPEGYSVSREKKERFSLILESASTNQTSMYLCASTWAGGHYEQYFGPGTRLTVT.

Concerning this clone: The junction departs from the called germline gene at one end, perhaps through a read error. At the DNA level, this CDR3 is encoded by other sequences in the same sample as well. This sequence joins TRBV5-4 and TRBJ1-6; TRBD1 matches 8 bases. Germline V gene lookup returns CDR1 SGHNT and CDR2 YYREEE (reference sequence). CDR3 length equals 18 residues. As DNA, the CDR3 is TGCGCCAGCAGCTCGAGTCGGGACAGGATCTCCTATAATTCACCCCTCCACTTT. Translating gives CASSSSRDRISYNSPLHF.

This clone was found a few times. This chain joins TRBV5-1 and TRBJ2-2; 10 nucleotides align to TRBD1. The CDR3 sequence is 17 residues long. Germline V gene sequence: CDR1 SGHRS, CDR2 YFSETQ. After removal of 0 bases from V and 4 bases from J, the junction contained 6 bases not matched to a gene. CDR3 in DNA: TGCGCCAGCAGCTTGGATCCGGGACAGGGGACCACCGGGGAGCTGTTTTTT. Translation gives CASSLDPGQGTTGELFF.

The chain is built from TRBV30 and TRBJ2-6; a possible D gene is TRBD1 (5 bases). V gave up 4 bases and J gave up 0 bases, with 13 bases separating them. The CDR3 totals 16 residues. Germline loops: CDR1 GTSNPN, CDR2 SVGIG (reference sequence). In DNA form, the CDR3 reads TGTGCCTGGACCCTGGGGCACCGCTCTGGGGCCAACGTCCTGACTTTC. Amino acid sequence: CAWTLGHRSGANVLTF.

The chain has TRBV7-3 and TRBJ2-5; 11 nucleotides match TRBD1. CDR3 size: 14 residues. The ends lost 5 bases at V and 2 bases at J; junction bases unmatched: 1. Germline assignment: CDR1 SGHTA and CDR2 FQGTGA. CDR3 sequence: CASSRDRGQETQYF. The CDR3 region has the DNA TGTGCCAGCAGCCGGGACAGGGGGCAAGAGACCCAGTACTTC.